This TCR beta chain was identified in a study of T-cell reconstitution after alpha-beta-depleted transplantation in children. It was with unique molecular identifiers that the TCRbeta library was prepared. Each CDR3 protein is one row after TCRdb ran MiXCR on the PCR reads. The sample holds some 290,000 distinct CDR3 sequences, around 25% seen once. Per germline, CDR1 MNHEY and CDR2 SVGAGI. The ends were cut back, 2 bases at V and 9 bases at J, with 11 bases in the middle. CDR3 size: 13 residues. Sequencing used PBMCs, mostly from graft donor cells, obtained 180 days after TCRalphabeta/CD19-depleted stem cell transplant. This sequence originates from a male patient aged 10 to 17 who had a stem cell transplant for acute lymphoblastic leukemia, so the T cells may come from the graft donor. The chain links TRBV6-5 to TRBJ1-5; D is ambiguous. The CDR3 reads CASSYQSWWPQHF. The CDR3 DNA is TGTGCCAGCAGTTACCAGTCATGGTGGCCCCAGCATTTT.